This T cell receptor beta chain was retrieved from a study of T-cell memory formation after mild COVID-19. Findings and limits, study-wide: A second wave expanding day 15 to 37 was CD4+-biased; contracting clones were balanced. Contracting clones localized mainly to CM and EM when CD4+ and mainly to EMRA when CD8+. Some responding clones appeared in pre-infection memory, suggesting cross-reactive memory joined.

Regarding this clonotype: The antigen is undetermined.

Constant-segment primers were used for 5'RACE, and the resulting TCR alpha and TCR beta cDNA libraries carried sample barcodes and UMIs. MiXCR, run by TCRdb on the 5' RACE reads, gives a single entry per CDR3 protein. The profile shows 540,000 or so distinct CDR3 sequences, around 20% of them singletons. V lost 2 bases and J lost 2; bases outside the gene matches: 2. The CDR3 contains 14 residues. Germline V CDR1 and CDR2: SEHNR, FQNEAQ (reference sequence). This sequence joins TRBV7-9 and TRBJ2-7; TRBD1 matches at 8 bases. The sequence was obtained from an adult woman who had mild COVID-19 (a few samples of this study predate the infection). Cell type and time point are not known. Sequenced: PBMCs or a T cell subset sorted from them (not recorded which). DNA of the CDR3: TGTGCCAGCAGCTTACAGGACAGGGCCTACGAGCAGTACTTC. Its translation is CASSLQDRAYEQYF.